Below, 5 T cell receptor beta chains from the same sample are listed, as sequenced in a study of human T cells and chemical hapten exposure. Specified time point: pre-sensitization, week 0. Treatment specified: therapeutic diphenylcyclopropenone sensitization with weekly scalp DPC. TCRdb used MiXCR to reprocess the RACE reads, holding one entry per CDR3 protein. The top ten hold about 3% of the sample, which has about 120,000 distinct CDR3 sequences, about 14% seen once. Source: whole blood, taken in connection with sensitization to the hapten diphenylcyclopropenone (DPC). The receptors were gathered from a woman aged 18-29 years with alopecia areata. Some clones in this sample may be carry-over from other donors' samples.

In its sample, this clonotype was seen a few times. The chain uses TRBV20-1 and TRBJ1-4; possible D gene TRBD1, 5 bases. Trimming cost V 7 bases and J 8 bases, with 17 bases left between them. The CDR3 runs 13 residues. CDR1 is DFQATT and CDR2 is SNEGSKA in the germline V gene (reference sequence). The CDR3 sequence: CSVSAGGEEKLFF. In DNA form, the CDR3 reads TGCAGTGTCAGCGCAGGAGGGGAGGAAAAACTGTTTTTT.

This clonotype was counted only a few times. In nucleotides, the CDR3 is TGCAGTGCTCAGTCAATCAATGAGCAGTTCTTC. Its protein is CSAQSINEQFF. The chain recombines TRBV20-1 with TRBJ2-1, with D uncertain. CDR1 DFQATT and CDR2 SNEGSKA come from the germline V gene (reference sequence). There are 11 residues in the CDR3. The germline V and J ends were trimmed by 5 bases and 6 bases, with 8 bases remaining between them.

This clonotype has a single count. V gene TRBV6-1 combines with J gene TRBJ1-2; D gene uncertain. Trimming cost V 8 bases and J 1 base, with 8 bases left between them. CDR3 length equals 12 residues. The germline V gene encodes CDR1 MNHNS and CDR2 SASEGT. This CDR3 reads CASYSLNYGYTF. CDR3 in DNA: TGTGCCAGCTACAGCCTTAACTATGGCTACACCTTC.

The chain carries TRBV4-3 and TRBJ2-1; 8 nucleotides match TRBD1. Looked up from germline, CDR1 is LGHNA and CDR2 is YSLEER. This CDR3 contains 14 residues. V shed 3 bases, J shed 4 bases, and the junction held 2 bases outside the gene matches. DNA of the CDR3: TGCGCCAGCAGCCACGGACAGGGATACAATGAGCAGTTCTTC. Encoded protein: CASSHGQGYNEQFF.

The chain carries TRBV27 and TRBJ1-1; D unclear. This CDR3 spans 18 amino acids. The germline CDR1 and CDR2 sequences are MNHEY and SMNVEV (reference sequence). V shed 1 base and J shed 3 bases, with 21 bases lying between them. The CDR3 sequence is CASSLWYPGEIRDTEAFF. The DNA of the CDR3 is TGTGCCAGCAGTTTATGGTACCCCGGGGAAATCCGGGACACTGAAGCTTTCTTT.